Following are 24 T cell receptor beta chains from one sample sequenced in a study of T cells in Graves' hyperthyroidism and ophthalmopathy. RNA transcripts were the template for amplifying TCR beta CDR3 regions. The primer set for the first-round RT-PCR of the TCR CDR3 was HTBI. Each CDR3 protein gets one entry after TCRdb re-called the multiplex PCR reads with MiXCR. The sample holds around 350,000 distinct CDR3 sequences; over 10% are singletons and the top ten take about 9.1%. Sequencing was done on a sample of blood. Source of these receptors: a woman younger than 30 with Graves' hyperthyroidism.

This clonotype was found many times. This chain links TRBV20-1 with TRBJ2-5; possibly TRBD1 or TRBD2 for D (7 bases each). V shed 5 bases and J shed 9 bases, with 22 bases lying between them. CDR3 length: 14 amino acids. Germline V CDR1 and CDR2: DFQATT, SNEGSKA (reference sequence). The CDR3 is CSASSTGARGAQYF. The CDR3 bases are TGCAGTGCTTCGTCTACAGGGGCCCGGGGGGCCCAGTACTTC.

The chain recombines TRBV7-9 with TRBJ2-1; D uncertain. The CDR3 loop spans 14 amino acids. V was trimmed by 3 bases and J by 0 bases, leaving 6 bases between them. Germline V CDR1 and CDR2: SEHNR, FQNEAQ (reference sequence). In DNA form, the CDR3 reads TGTGCCAGCAGCTTCGTCCGCTCCTACAATGAGCAGTTCTTC. Residues: CASSFVRSYNEQFF. The full variable domain, rest sourced from reference TRBV7-9 and TRBJ2-1, is DTGVSQNPRHKITKRGQNVTFRCDPISEHNRLYWYRQTLGQGPEFLTYFQNEAQLEKSRLLSDRFSAERPKGSFSTLEIQRTEQGDSAMYLCASSFVRSYNEQFFGPGTRLTVL.

Details on this clonotype: Possible read error: a much larger clone is one base away. This rearrangement joins TRBV6-2 or TRBV6-3 to TRBJ2-6; the D gene is possibly TRBD1 (6 bases). The CDR3 consists of 18 residues. CDR1 is MNHEY, CDR2 SVGEGT, per germline. Written as DNA, the CDR3 is TGTGCCAGCAGTTACTCGGGGGCGCGAGGATCCGGGGCCAACGTCGTGACTTTC. Its protein is CASSYSGARGSGANVVTF.

The rearrangement uses TRBV5-1 and TRBJ2-3, with no clear D. V was pared by 0 bases and J by 2 bases, with 13 bases between. CDR1 is SGHRS and CDR2 is YFSETQ in the germline V gene. CDR3 length: 16 residues. The CDR3: CASSLATYTNTDTQYF. The CDR3 DNA follows: TGCGCCAGCAGCTTGGCCACGTACACAAACACAGATACGCAGTATTTT.

This clonotype was picked up a small number of times. The V gene is TRBV9, the J gene TRBJ1-6, with D perhaps matching TRBD1 (5 bases). V was cut by 3 bases and J by 5 bases, with 21 bases left in between. The CDR3 spans 18 residues. The germline V gene has CDR1 SGDLS and CDR2 YYNGEE. The CDR3 reads CASSATIGRQSDNSPLHF. CDR3 DNA: TGTGCCAGCAGCGCTACCATCGGTCGACAGAGCGATAATTCACCCCTCCACTTT.

The sample holds a few counts of this clonotype. This chain links TRBV6-1 with TRBJ1-2; TRBD1 agrees at 8 bases. The CDR3 is 15 amino acids. J was trimmed by 8 bases and V by 5 bases; bases with no gene match: 13. Germline CDR1 and CDR2: MNHNS and SASEGT. As DNA, the CDR3 is TGTGCCAGCAGTTCTATATCCACAGGGGGTTACGGCTACACCTTC. It is translated as CASSSISTGGYGYTF.

This clonotype was observed many times. CDR3 in amino acids: CASSSNLGNEQFF. Written as DNA, the CDR3 is TGCGCCAGCAGCTCGAACCTGGGCAATGAGCAGTTCTTC. The V gene is TRBV5-1, the J gene TRBJ2-1, with no clear D. This CDR3 has 13 amino acids. V lost 3 bases and J lost 6, with 10 bases in between. CDR1 and CDR2 (germline): SGHRS, YFSETQ.

The sample holds many counts of this clonotype. The chain has TRBV7-4 and TRBJ2-7; TRBD1 is a possible D gene (6 bases). V gave up 1 base and J gave up 3 bases, with 25 bases separating them. CDR1 is SGHVT, CDR2 SQSDAQ, per germline. The CDR3 length is 19 residues. CDR3 residues: CASSLVGCDEGDTGYEQYF. DNA of the CDR3: TGTGCCAGCAGCTTAGTAGGGTGTGATGAGGGGGATACGGGCTACGAGCAGTACTTC.

This clonotype has more than one count but fewer than ten. The chain employs TRBV28 and TRBJ2-7; 7 bases are a match to TRBD2. The V gene end was trimmed by 3 bases and the J gene end by 7 bases; junction bases not matched to a gene: 3. Germline loops: CDR1 MDHEN, CDR2 SYDVKM. The CDR3 extends over 12 amino acids. CDR3 amino acids: CASSLGGREQYF. For the CDR3, the DNA is TGTGCCAGCAGTTTGGGAGGGAGGGAGCAGTACTTC.

Ten or more counts support this clonotype. The chain recombines TRBV9 with TRBJ2-1, with a weak D call TRBD1 (5 bases). Trimming removed 0 bases at V and 10 bases at J, with 8 bases between. The CDR3 totals 12 residues. Germline V lookup: CDR1 SGDLS, CDR2 YYNGEE. CDR3 protein: CASSVGKGEQFF. The CDR3 region has the DNA TGTGCCAGCAGCGTAGGGAAGGGGGAGCAGTTCTTC.

The chain employs TRBV24-1 and TRBJ2-1; perhaps D is TRBD1 or TRBD2 (5 bases each). This CDR3 is built from 14 residues. The germline CDR1 and CDR2 sequences are KGHDR and SFDVKD. The V end was cut by 4 bases, the J end by 5 bases, with 11 bases between. The DNA for the CDR3 is TGTGCCACCAGTGAATCCGGGGCCCACAATGAGCAGTTCTTC. Protein sequence: CATSESGAHNEQFF.

The chain links TRBV7-9 to TRBJ2-3; D could derive from TRBD1 or TRBD2 (5 bases each). The CDR3 loop spans 14 amino acids. Germline V lookup: CDR1 SEHNR, CDR2 FQNEAQ (reference sequence). Trimming stripped 5 bases from V and 5 bases from J, with 14 bases between. CDR3 nucleotide sequence: TGTGCCAGCAGCCCGAGGGGAGAGGGAGATACGCAGTATTTT. It specifies CASSPRGEGDTQYF.

Ten or more counts support this clonotype. The chain is built from TRBV5-1 and TRBJ2-1; 8 positions match TRBD2. With 5 bases clipped from V and 0 bases from J, the junction kept 7 bases outside the gene matches. The CDR3 spans 16 residues. The germline V gene has CDR1 SGHRS and CDR2 YFSETQ. Here the CDR3 reads CASRDTGTSSYNEQFF. DNA of the CDR3: TGCGCCAGCAGAGATACCGGGACTAGCTCCTACAATGAGCAGTTCTTC.

The chain has TRBV9 and TRBJ2-3; 8 bases fit TRBD2. CDR1 is SGDLS and CDR2 is YYNGEE in the germline V gene. CDR3 length equals 13 residues. With 3 bases clipped from V and 10 bases from J, the junction kept 7 bases outside the gene matches. The CDR3 loop is CASSEFIAGPQYF. The CDR3 DNA follows: TGTGCCAGCAGCGAGTTCATAGCGGGACCGCAGTATTTT.

Only a few counts were recorded for this clonotype. At one end, the junction sequence differs from germline, possibly due to a read error. The chain joins TRBV7-3 to TRBJ2-5, with D hard to call. There are 14 residues in the CDR3. Per the germline V gene, CDR1 is SGHTA and CDR2 is FQGTGA. Written as DNA, the CDR3 is TGTGCCAGCAACTTAACTTCCGGGCGGGAGACCCAGTACTTC. Its translation is CASNLTSGRETQYF.

This clonotype showed up just a few times. The chain couples TRBV6-2 or TRBV6-3 to TRBJ2-1; TRBD2 matches 12 bases. Trimming cost V 5 bases and J 10 bases; bases outside gene matches: 9. This CDR3 spans 15 amino acids. Germline V lookup: CDR1 MNHEY, CDR2 SVGEGT. The CDR3 DNA sequence: TGTGCCAGCAGTAACCTAGCGGGAGGGCCGGGGGAGCAGTTCTTC. The encoded protein is CASSNLAGGPGEQFF.

This clonotype came up many times. The chain employs TRBV9 and TRBJ2-2, with D possibly being TRBD1 (7 bases). V lost 0 bases and J lost 1, with 13 bases in between. Germline V CDR1 and CDR2: SGDLS, YYNGEE. This CDR3 has 17 amino acids. CDR3 in amino acids: CASSVGGDSQNTGELFF. CDR3 in DNA: TGTGCCAGCAGCGTAGGGGGGGACAGTCAGAACACCGGGGAGCTGTTTTTT.

This clonotype was recorded many times. The J gene is TRBJ2-5, the V gene TRBV7-2; 14 bases are shared with TRBD2. The length of the CDR3 is 13 residues. V was pared by 5 bases and J by 13 bases, with 6 bases of the junction left unmatched. The germline V gene has CDR1 SGHTA and CDR2 FQGNSA. For the CDR3, the DNA is TGTGCCAGCAGCCTGGGACTAGCGGGAGTGGCGTACTTC. It yields the protein CASSLGLAGVAYF.

This clonotype occurred many times. The rearrangement links TRBV5-5 to TRBJ1-2; D is possibly TRBD1 (6 bases). V lost 7 bases, J lost 2 bases, and 12 bases lay in between. The CDR3 consists of 13 residues. Per the germline V gene, CDR1 is SGHKS and CDR2 is YYEKEE (reference sequence). CDR3 coding DNA: TGTGCCAGCCAGTTGGGGACAAACTATGGCTACACCTTC. It encodes CASQLGTNYGYTF.

V and J are TRBV4-2 and TRBJ1-2; D possibly corresponds to TRBD1 (5 bases). Germline V gene lookup returns CDR1 LGHNA and CDR2 YNFKEQ. Trimming pared 0 bases from V and 4 bases from J, leaving 24 bases between. The CDR3 runs to 19 residues. The CDR3 DNA sequence: TGTGCCAGCAGCCAAGAATCGGGGCAGGGTGCGGCCGAGAGCTATGGCTACACCTTC. It translates to CASSQESGQGAAESYGYTF.

In this sample, this clonotype turned up a few times. The chain recombines TRBV27 with TRBJ1-6; D is undetermined. The ends were cut back, 2 bases at V and 5 bases at J, with 10 bases in the middle. The germline gives CDR1 MNHEY, CDR2 SMNVEV (reference sequence). The CDR3 runs 15 residues. The CDR3 DNA follows: TGTGCCAGCAGTTTAGGAGGGAGCCATAATTCACCCCTCCACTTT. Protein sequence: CASSLGGSHNSPLHF.

This clonotype was observed a few times. The chain is built from TRBV7-2 and TRBJ1-4; D ambiguous. V gave up 2 bases and J gave up 0 bases, with 10 bases separating them. Germline assignment: CDR1 SGHTA and CDR2 FQGNSA. The CDR3 is 16 residues long. CDR3 in DNA: TGTGCCAGCAGCTTAACGACAATCCCAACTAATGAAAAACTGTTTTTT. Protein product: CASSLTTIPTNEKLFF.

This clonotype was counted ten times or more. The V gene is TRBV2, the J gene TRBJ1-6; no clear D. V lost 8 bases, J lost 5 bases, and 16 bases lay in between. This CDR3 spans 15 amino acids. CDR1 SNHLY and CDR2 FYNNEI come from the germline V gene. CDR3 sequence: CASSPRTGDNSPLHF. The DNA of the CDR3 is TGTGCCAGCTCACCCCGGACGGGTGATAATTCACCCCTCCACTTT. Variable domain in full (rest from reference TRBV2 and TRBJ1-6): EPEVTQTPSHQVTQMGQEVILRCVPISNHLYFYWYRQILGQKVEFLVSFYNNEISEKSEIFDDQFSVERPDGSNFTLKIRSTKLEDSAMYFCASSPRTGDNSPLHFGNGTRLTVT.

V and J are TRBV6-4 and TRBJ1-1; 8 bases are a match to TRBD1. The germline V gene encodes CDR1 MRHNA and CDR2 SNTAGT. V was pared by 7 bases and J by 7 bases, with 5 bases of the junction left unmatched. The CDR3 has 12 amino acids. This chain's CDR3 is CASTDRAGEAFF. The CDR3 DNA reads TGTGCCAGCACGGACAGGGCAGGTGAAGCTTTCTTT.